Listed here are 21 T cell receptor beta chains from one sample, sequenced in a study of blood T cell repertoires in COVID-19. Produced via immunoSEQ multiplex PCR; TCRdb's table is partial and in-frame only. The data hold fewer than 600,000 clones, with more than 75% observed a single time. The specimen was PBMCs or T cells enriched from blood (not recorded which). The source is a woman aged 40 to 50 who had recovered from COVID-19.

The rearrangement uses TRBV6-5 and TRBJ1-1; D is unclear. Trimming removed 4 bases at V and 1 base at J, with 4 bases between. The CDR3 is 12 amino acids. CDR1 is MNHEY and CDR2 is SVGAGI in the germline V gene. CDR3 sequence (DNA): TGTGCCAGCAGTTGGCAGAACACTGAAGCTTTCTTT. This sequence encodes CASSWQNTEAFF.

A single count supports this clone. The chain uses TRBV3-1 (or the pseudogene TRBV3-2) and TRBJ1-2; 8 positions agree with TRBD1. This CDR3 comprises 16 residues. Germline V CDR1 and CDR2: LGHDT, YNNKEL (reference sequence). The J segment lost 6 bases and the V segment lost 0 bases, leaving 9 bases of the junction unmatched. CDR3 residues: CASSQDPRTGQDGYTF. In DNA form, the CDR3 reads TGTGCCAGCAGCCAAGATCCTAGGACAGGGCAAGATGGCTACACCTTC.

The rearrangement joins TRBV3-1 (or the pseudogene TRBV3-2) to TRBJ2-5; 7 nucleotides match TRBD1. The length of the CDR3 is 12 residues. V lost 1 base to trimming and J lost 7 bases; unmatched junction nucleotides: 0. Germline V gene data show CDR1 as LGHDT and CDR2 as YNNKEL (reference sequence). CDR3 bases: TGTGCCAGCAGCCAAGGGACAGGGACCCAGTACTTC. Encoded protein: CASSQGTGTQYF.

The gene calls are TRBV6-5 and TRBJ1-1, with D unresolved. This CDR3 is 13 amino acids long. CDR1 MNHEY and CDR2 SVGAGI come from the germline V gene. Trimming cost V 6 bases and J 4 bases, with 12 bases left between them. CDR3: CASRERERTEAFF. The CDR3 coding sequence is TGTGCCAGCAGGGAGAGGGAACGCACTGAAGCTTTCTTT.

The chain links TRBV6-5 to TRBJ1-2; TRBD1 aligns across 8 bases. The CDR3 loop spans 12 amino acids. V shed 7 bases, J shed 5 bases, and the junction held 3 bases outside the gene matches. Germline V gene sequence: CDR1 MNHEY, CDR2 SVGAGI. CDR3 residues: CASTRTGYGYTF. Written as DNA, the CDR3 is TGTGCCAGCACTAGGACAGGGTATGGCTACACCTTC.

This clone was recorded once. This rearrangement joins TRBV24-1 to TRBJ2-7, with TRBD2 matching over 7 bases. J gave up 2 bases and V 0 bases, and 6 bases lay outside the gene matches. This CDR3 contains 16 residues. Germline V gene data show CDR1 as KGHDR and CDR2 as SFDVKD. The CDR3 sequence: CATSDLGGGNPYEQYF. CDR3 coding DNA: TGTGCCACCAGTGATTTGGGGGGGGGTAATCCCTACGAGCAGTACTTC.

This chain uses TRBV7-2 with TRBJ2-7; a possible D gene is TRBD1 (6 bases). Germline loops: CDR1 SGHTA, CDR2 FQGNSA. V lost 1 base to trimming and J lost 4 bases, with 14 bases between them. This CDR3 is 15 amino acids long. The CDR3 DNA reads as TGTGCCAGCAGCTTAGTCCGGGACACAGCTTACGAGCAGTACTTC. Its protein product is CASSLVRDTAYEQYF.

The V call is TRBV7-2, the J call TRBJ2-3; 7 bases match TRBD1. This CDR3 has 13 residues. CDR1 and CDR2 (germline): SGHTA, FQGNSA. V shed 6 bases, J shed 4 bases, and the junction held 4 bases outside the gene matches. The DNA for the CDR3 is TGTGCCAGCAGTAACCAGGGGGCAGATACGCAGTATTTT. Translating gives CASSNQGADTQYF.

As for this clone: The sample holds other DNA sequences that translate to the same CDR3. The V gene is TRBV5-1, the J gene TRBJ1-1, with TRBD1 matching 7 bases. Looked up from germline, CDR1 is SGHRS and CDR2 is YFSETQ. The CDR3 runs to 14 residues. V gave up 4 bases and J gave up 1 base; unmatched junction bases: 4. The CDR3 DNA reads as TGCGCCAGCAGCCTCGGACAGGAGAACACTGAAGCTTTCTTT. As protein: CASSLGQENTEAFF.

This chain joins TRBV7-2 and TRBJ2-7; 7 nucleotides align to TRBD1. With V trimmed by 2 bases and J by 5 bases, 9 bases remained unmatched. The germline CDR1 and CDR2 sequences are SGHTA and FQGNSA. This CDR3 has 15 residues. The DNA of the CDR3 is TGTGCCAGCAGCTTACTAGACAGGGTCAATAACGAGCAGTACTTC. It translates to CASSLLDRVNNEQYF. The entire variable domain, with the rest obtained from reference TRBV7-2 and TRBJ2-7, is as follows: GAGVSQSPSNKVTEKGKDVELRCDPISGHTALYWYRQSLGQGLEFLIYFQGNSAPDKSGLPSDRFSAERTGGSVSTLTIQRTQQEDSAVYLCASSLLDRVNNEQYFGPGTRLTVT.

The J gene is TRBJ1-2, the V gene TRBV27; possibly TRBD1 for D (6 bases). The germline V gene has CDR1 MNHEY and CDR2 SMNVEV (reference sequence). Deletions cut 2 bases from V and 7 bases from J, with 14 bases between. There are 14 residues in the CDR3. CDR3 coding DNA: TGTGCCAGCAGTTTACGAACAGGGTTTCGTGGCTACACCTTC. This encodes CASSLRTGFRGYTF.

This clone appeared once. The rearrangement joins TRBV7-6 to TRBJ2-7; a possible D gene is TRBD2 (5 bases). This CDR3 comprises 14 residues. Germline CDR1 SGHVS, CDR2 FNYEAQ. Between the trimmed V and J ends, which lost 5 bases and 2 bases, there was a span of 13 bases. CDR3 loop: CASSPAGNPYEQYF. The DNA of the CDR3 is TGTGCCAGCAGCCCCGCCGGGAACCCCTACGAGCAGTACTTC.

The chain has TRBV29-1 and TRBJ2-2; possible D gene TRBD1, 6 bases. The CDR3 loop spans 13 amino acids. Germline lookup yields CDR1 SQVTM and CDR2 ANQGSEA. V was trimmed by 4 bases and J by 3 bases, leaving 9 bases between them. As DNA, the CDR3 is TGCAGCGTTGCAGGGGTGGACACCGGGGAGCTGTTTTTT. It specifies CSVAGVDTGELFF.

The rearrangement joins TRBV19 to TRBJ2-1; D unresolved. Looked up from germline, CDR1 is LNHDA and CDR2 is SQIVND (reference sequence). The CDR3 consists of 13 residues. Trimming removed 10 bases at V and 0 bases at J, with 10 bases between. The DNA of the CDR3 is TGTGCCACCCTCCTCCGCTCCTACAATGAGCAGTTCTTC. Protein product: CATLLRSYNEQFF. Looking up the rest from reference TRBV19 and TRBJ2-1 gives the full variable domain: DGGITQSPKYLFRKEGQNVTLSCEQNLNHDAMYWYRQDPGQGLRLIYYSQIVNDFQKGDIAEGYSVSREKKESFPLTVTSAQKNPTAFYLCATLLRSYNEQFFGPGTRLTVL.

V is TRBV19 and J is TRBJ2-2; D is possibly TRBD2 (5 bases). The V gene lost 3 bases and the J gene lost 7 bases, with 15 bases spanning the gap. CDR3 length equals 15 residues. Germline CDR1 is LNHDA and CDR2 is SQIVND (reference sequence). CDR3 coding DNA: TGTGCCAGTAGTATCGGGCAGGCCGGAGGCGGGGAGCTGTTTTTT. Residues: CASSIGQAGGGELFF.

The gene calls are TRBV9 and TRBJ2-5; TRBD2 aligns across 10 bases. The germline V gene encodes CDR1 SGDLS and CDR2 YYNGEE. The CDR3 is 17 residues long. With 1 base clipped from V and 5 bases from J, the junction kept 11 bases outside the gene matches. CDR3 sequence reads: CASSVSSGRALSETQYF. In DNA, the CDR3 is TGTGCCAGCAGCGTATCGAGCGGGAGGGCCTTGAGCGAGACCCAGTACTTC.

The V gene is TRBV4-3, the J gene TRBJ2-5; the D is unclear. The CDR3 consists of 13 residues. Trimming cost V 0 bases and J 7 bases, with 9 bases left between them. Germline CDR1 reads LGHNA; CDR2 reads YSLEER. The CDR3 DNA is TGCGCCAGCAGCCAAGATTCGAGAGGGACCCAGTACTTC. This translates into CASSQDSRGTQYF.

The CDR3 sequence: CASSSGTYNEQFF. CDR3 coding DNA: TGTGCCAGCAGCTCGGGGACCTACAATGAGCAGTTCTTC. This chain connects TRBV11-3 to TRBJ2-1; D might be TRBD2 (5 bases). This CDR3 region has 13 residues. V lost 4 bases, J lost 2 bases, and 6 bases lay in between. Germline CDR1 and CDR2: SGHNT and YENEEA.

V is TRBV7-8 and J is TRBJ1-6, with D possibly being TRBD1 (5 bases). This CDR3 region has 14 residues. V was shortened by 6 bases and J by 6 bases, with 12 bases between the two germline ends. Germline values: CDR1 SGHVS, CDR2 FQNEAQ. The DNA for the CDR3 is TGTGCCAGCAGGCAGGGACTACCTAATTCACCCCTCCACTTT. Translation: CASRQGLPNSPLHF.

The chain is built from TRBV2 and TRBJ2-6, with 9 nucleotides matching TRBD1. Germline assignment: CDR1 SNHLY and CDR2 FYNNEI. With V trimmed by 6 bases and J by 3 bases, 6 bases remained unmatched. CDR3 length: 16 amino acids. The CDR3 region is CASSGTGLYGANVLTF. CDR3 sequence (DNA): TGTGCCAGCAGCGGGACAGGGTTATATGGGGCCAACGTCCTGACTTTC.

The chain joins TRBV28 to TRBJ1-2; TRBD1 aligns across 8 bases. V lost 10 bases and J lost 1; bases outside the gene matches: 5. This CDR3 contains 13 residues. Germline V gene data show CDR1 as MDHEN and CDR2 as SYDVKM. CDR3 region: CATRTGINYGYTF. The CDR3 DNA reads TGTGCCACCCGGACAGGGATTAACTATGGCTACACCTTC.